This T cell receptor beta chain was sequenced during a study of Ad26.COV2.S vaccination and SARS-CoV-2 variants. Study-wide background: The donor was enrolled in the Ad26.COV2.S arm of the COV1001 trial. Recipients of Ad26.COV2.S got it intramuscularly, once or twice 56 days apart.

A word on this clone: Its antigen is currently unknown.

The ends were cut back, 2 bases at V and 4 bases at J, with 13 bases in the middle. Germline CDR1 is SGHRS and CDR2 is YFSETQ. There are 15 residues in the CDR3. Noted treatment: roughly 18 received Ad26.COV2.S at low or high dose, single or two shots; several received placebo; per-sample allocation not given. Specimens were obtained on day 63 following the first vaccine or placebo injection. Based in Boston, the donor was an adult of 18-55 years. Data came from immunoSEQ multiplex PCR; TCRdb stores just in-frame clones and leaves some out. Here the sample spans 350,000 to 500,000 clones, roughly nine tenths being singletons. General study findings and limits: Analyses that measured TCR breadth and depth may have underestimated total T cell responses.

This sequence joins TRBV5-1 and TRBJ2-1, with D possibly matching TRBD2 (6 bases). This clonotype originated in a person between 18 and 59 years old who received the Ad26.COV2.S COVID-19 vaccine or a placebo. Material: peripheral blood, obtained in a trial of Ad26.COV2.S vaccine versus placebo. The CDR3 coding sequence is TGCGCCAGCAGCTTATCCGGGAGCGGGTACAATGAGCAGTTCTTC. Translated: CASSLSGSGYNEQFF. Variable domain in full (rest from reference TRBV5-1 and TRBJ2-1): KAGVTQTPRYLIKTRGQQVTLSCSPISGHRSVSWYQQTPGQGLQFLFEYFSETQRNKGNFPGRFSGRQFSNSRSEMNVSTLELGDSALYLCASSLSGSGYNEQFFGPGTRLTVL.